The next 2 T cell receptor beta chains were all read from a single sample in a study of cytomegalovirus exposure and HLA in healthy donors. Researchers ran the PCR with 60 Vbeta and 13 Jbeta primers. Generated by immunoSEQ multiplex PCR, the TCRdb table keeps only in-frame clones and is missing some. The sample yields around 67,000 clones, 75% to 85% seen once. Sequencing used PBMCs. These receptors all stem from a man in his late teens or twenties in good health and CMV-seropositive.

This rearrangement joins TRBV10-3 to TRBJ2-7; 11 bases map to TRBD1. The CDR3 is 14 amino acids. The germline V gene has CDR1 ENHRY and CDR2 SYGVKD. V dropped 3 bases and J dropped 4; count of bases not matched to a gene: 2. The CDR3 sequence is CAISEGTGGYEQYF. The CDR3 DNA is TGTGCCATCAGTGAAGGGACAGGGGGGTACGAGCAGTACTTC.

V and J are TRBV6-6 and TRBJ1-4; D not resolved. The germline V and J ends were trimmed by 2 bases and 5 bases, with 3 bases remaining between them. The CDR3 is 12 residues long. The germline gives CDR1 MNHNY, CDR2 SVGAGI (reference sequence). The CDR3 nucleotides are TGTGCCAGCAGTTACACAAATGAAAAACTGTTTTTT. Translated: CASSYTNEKLFF.